Shown below are 2 T cell receptor beta chains from a single sample sequenced in a study of cytomegalovirus exposure and HLA in healthy donors. Sequenced by immunoSEQ multiplex PCR; TCRdb stores in-frame clones only, minus some. Altogether approximately 190,000 clones are present, 84% being singletons, with the ten largest covering roughly an eighth. Sequencing was performed on PBMCs. All receptors come from a woman in her 30s in good health and CMV-seropositive.

The chain uses TRBV23-1 and TRBJ2-2, with TRBD2 identical over 9 bases. TRBV23-1 is identified as an open reading frame with a role that is uncertain. The CDR3 has 15 residues. Unmatched junction bases numbered 4, after V lost 2 bases and J lost 6 bases. CDR3 nucleotides: TGCGCCAGCAGTCAAGGCGGGAGGGCCGCCGGGGAGCTGTTTTTT. Its protein product is CASSQGGRAAGELFF.

The chain couples TRBV27 to TRBJ2-7, with 8 bases that match TRBD2. Germline V lookup: CDR1 MNHEY, CDR2 SMNVEV (reference sequence). This CDR3 region has 18 residues. Trimming cost V 5 bases and J 3 bases; bases outside gene matches: 18. The CDR3 DNA reads as TGTGCCAGCAGTCTAACTCCCAACCGAGCGGGGGAATACTACGAGCAGTACTTC. Its protein product is CASSLTPNRAGEYYEQYF.